These 8 T cell receptor beta chains share one sample of origin, sequenced in a study of spatial heterogeneity in lung cancer. MiXCR was run by TCRdb on the 5' RACE reads, yielding one entry per CDR3 protein. The table records more than 4,500 distinct CDR3 sequences, roughly 2.9% of them present only once. Time point defined: sample taken at primary tumor resection. The source was normal lung tissue next to the tumor, collected at surgery. These receptors were collected from a male donor with early-stage non-small cell lung cancer.

In this sample, this clonotype is medium-sized. The chain couples TRBV6-5 to TRBJ2-5; TRBD2 aligns across 12 bases. V shed 5 bases and J 5 bases; nucleotides not matched to a gene: 15. CDR3 length equals 18 residues. CDR1 and CDR2 from the germline V gene are MNHEY and SVGAGI. The CDR3 coding sequence is TGTGCCAGCAGTCGCCTCGTACAACCCGGGACTAGCGGGGAGACCCAGTACTTC. This gives the protein CASSRLVQPGTSGETQYF.

There are many counts of this clonotype. This sequence joins TRBV5-5 and TRBJ1-1, with no clear D. Germline CDR1 is SGHKS and CDR2 is YYEKEE (reference sequence). V was cut by 3 bases and J by 0 bases, with 12 bases left in between. This CDR3 has 15 residues. The CDR3 coding sequence is TGTGCCAGCAGCTCGCGGCCGGGGATGAACACTGAAGCTTTCTTT. Its translation: CASSSRPGMNTEAFF.

Many counts were recorded for this clonotype. The chain carries TRBV12-3 or TRBV12-4 and TRBJ1-2, with D perhaps TRBD1 (5 bases). The V and J ends lost 6 bases and 3 bases respectively, with 11 bases between them. The CDR3 has 13 amino acids. As DNA, the CDR3 is TGTGCCAGCAGCCGCCGGGACGACTATGGCTACACCTTC. Amino acid sequence: CASSRRDDYGYTF.

This clonotype was counted at least ten times. The chain links TRBV7-2 to TRBJ2-6; 7 bases map to TRBD1. V lost 4 bases, J lost 2 bases, and 2 bases stayed unmatched. The CDR3 sequence is 15 residues long. Per the germline V gene, CDR1 is SGHTA and CDR2 is FQGNSA. The DNA for the CDR3 is TGTGCCAGCAGCTACCAGGGGGCTGGGGCCAACGTCCTGACTTTC. Its protein product is CASSYQGAGANVLTF.

This clonotype was seen repeatedly, ten times or more. This rearrangement joins TRBV20-1 to TRBJ2-7, with a weak D call TRBD2 (6 bases). Germline CDR1 reads DFQATT; CDR2 reads SNEGSKA (reference sequence). Trimming removed 2 bases at V and 5 bases at J, with 10 bases between. CDR3 length: 12 amino acids. The CDR3 coding sequence is TGCAGTGCTAGAAGACTAGTGAACGAGCAGTACTTC. Residues: CSARRLVNEQYF.

This clonotype was recorded at least ten times. The chain is built from TRBV20-1 and TRBJ2-5, with TRBD2 identical over 9 bases. The CDR3 consists of 15 residues. The germline CDR1 and CDR2 sequences are DFQATT and SNEGSKA (reference sequence). The J segment lost 4 bases and the V segment lost 0 bases, leaving 6 bases of the junction unmatched. CDR3 DNA sequence: TGCAGTGCTAGAGACGGGGCGGGAGGGCCAGAGACCCAGTACTTC. This gives the protein CSARDGAGGPETQYF.

This clonotype was found many times. This rearrangement joins TRBV9 to TRBJ1-5; no firm D call. The length of the CDR3 is 16 residues. V was pared by 4 bases and J by 2 bases, with 16 bases between. The germline V gene encodes CDR1 SGDLS and CDR2 YYNGEE. The CDR3 sequence is CASSPGFGIGNQPQHF. The CDR3 DNA follows: TGTGCCAGCAGCCCCGGTTTCGGGATAGGCAATCAGCCCCAGCATTTT.

This chain joins TRBV5-1 and TRBJ2-7; the match to TRBD2 covers 14 bases. CDR1 and CDR2 from the germline V gene are SGHRS and YFSETQ. There are 16 residues in the CDR3. The J segment lost 0 bases and the V segment lost 8 bases, leaving 7 bases of the junction unmatched. The CDR3 DNA reads TGCGCCAGACAAACCGGGACTAGCGGGGGCTCCTACGAGCAGTACTTC. This gives the protein CARQTGTSGGSYEQYF.